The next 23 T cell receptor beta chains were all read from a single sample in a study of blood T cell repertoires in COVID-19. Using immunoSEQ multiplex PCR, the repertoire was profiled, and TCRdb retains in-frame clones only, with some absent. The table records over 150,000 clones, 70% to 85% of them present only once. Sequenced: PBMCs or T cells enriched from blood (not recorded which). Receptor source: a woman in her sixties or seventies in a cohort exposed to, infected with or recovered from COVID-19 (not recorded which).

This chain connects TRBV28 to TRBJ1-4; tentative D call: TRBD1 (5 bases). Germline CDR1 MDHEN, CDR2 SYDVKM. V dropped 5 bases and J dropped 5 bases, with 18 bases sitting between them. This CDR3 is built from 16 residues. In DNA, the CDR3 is TGTGCCAGCAGTACGCGGGACGGCCAGAGGAATGAAAAACTGTTTTTT. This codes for CASSTRDGQRNEKLFF.

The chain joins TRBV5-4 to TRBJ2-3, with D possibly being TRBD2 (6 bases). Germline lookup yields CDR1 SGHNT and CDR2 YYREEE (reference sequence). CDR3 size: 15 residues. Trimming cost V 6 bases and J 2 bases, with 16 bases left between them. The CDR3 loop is CASTYGAGYTDTQYF. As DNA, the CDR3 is TGTGCCAGCACCTACGGGGCGGGATACACAGATACGCAGTATTTT.

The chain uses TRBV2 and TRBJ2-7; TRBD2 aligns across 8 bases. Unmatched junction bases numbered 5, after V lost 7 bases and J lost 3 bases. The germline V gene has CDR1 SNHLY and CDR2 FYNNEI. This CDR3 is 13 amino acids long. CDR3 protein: CASKAGELYEQYF. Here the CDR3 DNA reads TGTGCCAGCAAAGCGGGAGAGCTCTACGAGCAGTACTTC.

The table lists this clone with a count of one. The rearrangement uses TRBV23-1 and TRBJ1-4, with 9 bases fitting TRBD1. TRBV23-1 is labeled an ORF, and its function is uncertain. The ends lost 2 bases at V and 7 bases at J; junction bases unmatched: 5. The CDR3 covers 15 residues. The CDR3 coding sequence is TGCGCCAGCAGTCAACCCGGGACAGGGCCTGAAAAACTGTTTTTT. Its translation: CASSQPGTGPEKLFF.

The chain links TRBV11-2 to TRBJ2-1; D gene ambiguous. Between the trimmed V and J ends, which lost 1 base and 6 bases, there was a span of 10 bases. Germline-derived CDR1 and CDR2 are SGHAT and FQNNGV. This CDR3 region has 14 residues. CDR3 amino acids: CASSLAPSRNEQFF. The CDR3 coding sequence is TGTGCCAGCAGCTTAGCCCCATCGCGCAATGAGCAGTTCTTC. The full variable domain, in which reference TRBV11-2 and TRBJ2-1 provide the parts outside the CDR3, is EAGVAQSPRYKIIEKRQSVAFWCNPISGHATLYWYQQILGQGPKLLIQFQNNGVVDDSQLPKDRFSAERLKGVDSTLKIQPAKLEDSAVYLCASSLAPSRNEQFFGPGTRLTVL.

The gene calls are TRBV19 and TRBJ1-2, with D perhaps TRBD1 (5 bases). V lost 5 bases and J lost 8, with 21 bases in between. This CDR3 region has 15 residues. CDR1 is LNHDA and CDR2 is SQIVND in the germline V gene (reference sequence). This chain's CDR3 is CASSPRLGGLWGYTF. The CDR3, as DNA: TGTGCCAGTAGTCCCAGACTCGGGGGACTATGGGGCTACACCTTC.

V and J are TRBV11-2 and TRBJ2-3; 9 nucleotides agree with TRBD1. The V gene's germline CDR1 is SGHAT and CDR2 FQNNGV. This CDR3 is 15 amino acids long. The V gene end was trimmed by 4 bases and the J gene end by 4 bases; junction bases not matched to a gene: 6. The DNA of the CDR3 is TGTGCCAGCAGCTCCGGGACAGGGATCCCAGATACGCAGTATTTT. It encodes CASSSGTGIPDTQYF.

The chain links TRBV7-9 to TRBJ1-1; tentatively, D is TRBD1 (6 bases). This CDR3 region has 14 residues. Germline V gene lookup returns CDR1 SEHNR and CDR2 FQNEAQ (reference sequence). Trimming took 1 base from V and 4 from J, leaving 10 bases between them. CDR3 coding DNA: TGTGCCAGCAGCTTAGGCTCAGGGGCCACTGAAGCTTTCTTT. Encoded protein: CASSLGSGATEAFF.

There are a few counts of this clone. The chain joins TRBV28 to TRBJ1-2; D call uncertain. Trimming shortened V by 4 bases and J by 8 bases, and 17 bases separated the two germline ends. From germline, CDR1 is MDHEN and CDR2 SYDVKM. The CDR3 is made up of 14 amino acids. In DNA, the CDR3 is TGTGCCAGCAGTTCCGAGACTTCAATTAGGGGCTACACCTTC. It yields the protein CASSSETSIRGYTF.

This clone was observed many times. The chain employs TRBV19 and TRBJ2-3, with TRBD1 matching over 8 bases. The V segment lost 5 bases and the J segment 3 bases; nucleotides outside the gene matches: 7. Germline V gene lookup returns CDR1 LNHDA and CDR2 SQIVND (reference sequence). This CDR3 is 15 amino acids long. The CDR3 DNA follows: TGTGCCAGTAGTTTGGCAGGGGGCCGTACAGATACGCAGTATTTT. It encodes CASSLAGGRTDTQYF.

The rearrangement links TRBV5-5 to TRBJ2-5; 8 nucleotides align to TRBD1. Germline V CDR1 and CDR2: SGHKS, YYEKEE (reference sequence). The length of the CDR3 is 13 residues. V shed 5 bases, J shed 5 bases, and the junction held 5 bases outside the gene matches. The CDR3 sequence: CASSRQGQETQYF. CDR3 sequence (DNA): TGTGCCAGCAGTCGACAGGGGCAGGAGACCCAGTACTTC.

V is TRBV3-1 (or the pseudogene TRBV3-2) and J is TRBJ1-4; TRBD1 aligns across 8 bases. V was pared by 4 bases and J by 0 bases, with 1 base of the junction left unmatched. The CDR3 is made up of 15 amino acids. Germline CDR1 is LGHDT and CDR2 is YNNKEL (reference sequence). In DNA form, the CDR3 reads TGTGCCAGCAGCCCGGACAGGGCAACTAATGAAAAACTGTTTTTT. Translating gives CASSPDRATNEKLFF.

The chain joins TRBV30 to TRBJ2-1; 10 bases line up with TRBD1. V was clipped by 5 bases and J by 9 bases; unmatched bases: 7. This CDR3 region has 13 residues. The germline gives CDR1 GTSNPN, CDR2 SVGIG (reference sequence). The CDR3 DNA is TGTGCCTGGGGGACAGGGGCCGGGGGTGAGCAGTTCTTC. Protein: CAWGTGAGGEQFF.

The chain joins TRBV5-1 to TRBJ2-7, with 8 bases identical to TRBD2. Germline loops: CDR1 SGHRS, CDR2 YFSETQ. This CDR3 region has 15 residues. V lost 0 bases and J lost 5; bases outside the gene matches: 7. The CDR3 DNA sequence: TGCGCCAGCAGCTTGGAGGGACTAGGGGCCGACGAGCAGTACTTC. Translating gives CASSLEGLGADEQYF.

The CDR3 reads CASSSDYLPQHF. The CDR3 nucleotides read TGTGCCAGCAGTTCAGATTATTTGCCCCAGCATTTT. This chain uses TRBV6-2 or TRBV6-3 with TRBJ1-5; no definite D call. CDR3 length: 12 residues. Trimming took 4 bases from V and 9 from J, leaving 10 bases between them. CDR1 and CDR2 from the germline V gene are MNHEY and SVGEGT.

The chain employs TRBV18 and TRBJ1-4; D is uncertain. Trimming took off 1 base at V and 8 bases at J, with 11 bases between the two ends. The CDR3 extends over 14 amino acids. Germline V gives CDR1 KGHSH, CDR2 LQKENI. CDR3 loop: CASSPLDGSEKLFF. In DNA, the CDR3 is TGTGCCAGCTCACCACTTGACGGGAGCGAAAAACTGTTTTTT.

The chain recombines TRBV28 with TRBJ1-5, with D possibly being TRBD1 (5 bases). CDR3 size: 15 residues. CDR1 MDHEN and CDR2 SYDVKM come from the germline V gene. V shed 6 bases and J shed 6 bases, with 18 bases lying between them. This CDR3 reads CASSTRNQGFQPQHF. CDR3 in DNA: TGTGCCAGCAGCACCAGAAACCAGGGCTTTCAGCCCCAGCATTTT.

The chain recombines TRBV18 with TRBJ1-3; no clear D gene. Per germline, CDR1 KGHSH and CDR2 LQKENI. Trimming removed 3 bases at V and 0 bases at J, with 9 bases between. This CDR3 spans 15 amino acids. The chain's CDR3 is CASSPTLSSGNTIYF. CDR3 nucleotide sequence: TGTGCCAGCTCACCGACACTCAGCTCTGGAAACACCATATATTTT.

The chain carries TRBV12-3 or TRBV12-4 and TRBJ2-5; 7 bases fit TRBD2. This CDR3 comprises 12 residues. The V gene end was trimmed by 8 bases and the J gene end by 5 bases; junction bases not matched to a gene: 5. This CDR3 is CASGGDGETQYF. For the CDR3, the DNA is TGTGCCAGCGGGGGGGACGGGGAGACCCAGTACTTC.

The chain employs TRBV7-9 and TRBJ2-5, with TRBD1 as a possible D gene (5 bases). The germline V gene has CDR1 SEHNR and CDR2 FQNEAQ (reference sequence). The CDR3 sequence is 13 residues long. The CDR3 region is CAQGALYQETQYF. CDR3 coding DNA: TGTGCTCAGGGCGCTCTGTACCAAGAGACCCAGTACTTC. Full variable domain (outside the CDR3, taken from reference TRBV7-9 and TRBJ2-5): DTGVSQNPRHKITKRGQNVTFRCDPISEHNRLYWYRQTLGQGPEFLTYFQNEAQLEKSRLLSDRFSAERPKGSFSTLEIQRTEQGDSAMYLCAQGALYQETQYFGPGTRLLVL.

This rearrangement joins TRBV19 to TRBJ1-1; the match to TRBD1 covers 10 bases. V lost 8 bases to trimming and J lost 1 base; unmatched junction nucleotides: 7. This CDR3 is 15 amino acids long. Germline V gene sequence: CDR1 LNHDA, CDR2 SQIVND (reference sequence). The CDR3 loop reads CASSGTGAPNTEAFF. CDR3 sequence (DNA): TGTGCCAGTTCCGGGACAGGGGCCCCGAACACTGAAGCTTTCTTT.

Here the CDR3 DNA reads TGTGCCAGCAGCCAAGATAGAGCGGGCTGGCAGTTCTTC. This translates into CASSQDRAGWQFF. The genes are TRBV14 and TRBJ2-1; maybe TRBD2 (6 bases). The CDR3 sequence is 13 residues long. Germline CDR1 SGHDN, CDR2 FVKESK. V lost 0 bases and J lost 12, with 12 bases in between.

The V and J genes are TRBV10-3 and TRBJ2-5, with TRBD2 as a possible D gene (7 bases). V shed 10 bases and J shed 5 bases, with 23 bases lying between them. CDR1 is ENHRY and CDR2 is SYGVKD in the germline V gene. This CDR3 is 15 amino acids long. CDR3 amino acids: CATKEQGGSSETQYF. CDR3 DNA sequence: TGTGCCACCAAAGAACAGGGAGGGAGCTCGGAGACCCAGTACTTC.